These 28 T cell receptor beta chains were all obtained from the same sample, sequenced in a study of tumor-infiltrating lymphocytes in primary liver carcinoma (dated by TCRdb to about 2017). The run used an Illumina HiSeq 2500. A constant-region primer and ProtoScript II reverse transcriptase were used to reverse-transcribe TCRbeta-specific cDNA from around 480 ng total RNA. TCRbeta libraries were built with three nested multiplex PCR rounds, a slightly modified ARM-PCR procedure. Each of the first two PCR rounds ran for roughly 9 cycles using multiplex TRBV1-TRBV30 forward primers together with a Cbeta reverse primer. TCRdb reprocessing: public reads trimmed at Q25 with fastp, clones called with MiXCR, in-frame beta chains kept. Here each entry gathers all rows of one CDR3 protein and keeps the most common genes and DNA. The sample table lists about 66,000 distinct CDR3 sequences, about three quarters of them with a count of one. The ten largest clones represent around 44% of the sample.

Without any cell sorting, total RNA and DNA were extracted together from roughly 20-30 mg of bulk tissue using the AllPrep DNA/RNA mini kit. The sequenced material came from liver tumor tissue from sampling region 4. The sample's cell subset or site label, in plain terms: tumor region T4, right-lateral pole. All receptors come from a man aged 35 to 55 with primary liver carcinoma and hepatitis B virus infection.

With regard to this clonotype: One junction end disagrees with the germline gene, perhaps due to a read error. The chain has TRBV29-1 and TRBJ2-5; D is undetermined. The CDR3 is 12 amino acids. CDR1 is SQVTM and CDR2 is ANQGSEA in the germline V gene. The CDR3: CSGMNSGETQYF. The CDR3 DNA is TGCAGCGGTATGAACAGTGGAGAGACTCAGTACTTC. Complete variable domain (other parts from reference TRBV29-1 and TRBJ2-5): SAVISQKPSRDICQRGTSLTIQCQVDSQVTMMFWYRQQPGQSLTLIATANQGSEATYESGFVIDKFPISRPNLTFSTLTVSNMSPEDSSIYLCSGMNSGETQYFGPGTRLLVL.

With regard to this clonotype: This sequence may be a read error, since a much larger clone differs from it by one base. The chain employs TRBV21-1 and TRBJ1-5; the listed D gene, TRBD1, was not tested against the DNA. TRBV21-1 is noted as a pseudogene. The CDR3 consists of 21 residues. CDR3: CASSKFGGQTAGEYSNQPQHF. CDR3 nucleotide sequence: TGTGCCAGCAGCAAATTTGGGGGCCAAACTGCCGGGGAATATAGCAATCAGCCCCAGCATTTT.

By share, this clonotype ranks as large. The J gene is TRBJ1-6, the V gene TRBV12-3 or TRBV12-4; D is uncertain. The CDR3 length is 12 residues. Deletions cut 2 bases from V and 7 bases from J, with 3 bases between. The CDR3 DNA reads TGTGCCAGCAGTTTAAAGAATTCACCCCTCCACTTT. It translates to CASSLKNSPLHF.

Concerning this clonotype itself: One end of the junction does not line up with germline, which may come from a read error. CDR3 in amino acids: CASRRAVSSYEQYF. The CDR3 DNA follows: TGCGCCAGCAGAAGGGCCGTGAGCTCCTACGAGCAGTACTTC. This rearrangement joins TRBV6-5 to TRBJ2-7; no clear D. Looked up from germline, CDR1 is MNHEY and CDR2 is SVGAGI. CDR3 length equals 14 residues.

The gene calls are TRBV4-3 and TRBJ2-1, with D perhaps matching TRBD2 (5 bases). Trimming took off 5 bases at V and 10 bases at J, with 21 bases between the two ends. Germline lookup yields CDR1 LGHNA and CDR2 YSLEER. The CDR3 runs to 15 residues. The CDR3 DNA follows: TGCGCCAGCAGCGAAGCCAGAGGGCCGGTAAGGGAGCAGTTCTTC. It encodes CASSEARGPVREQFF.

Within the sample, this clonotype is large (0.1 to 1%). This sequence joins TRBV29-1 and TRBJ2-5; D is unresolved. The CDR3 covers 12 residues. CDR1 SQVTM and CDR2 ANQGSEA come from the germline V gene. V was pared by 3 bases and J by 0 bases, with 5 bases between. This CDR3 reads CSVDDNQETQYF. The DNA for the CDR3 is TGCAGCGTTGACGACAACCAAGAGACCCAGTACTTC.

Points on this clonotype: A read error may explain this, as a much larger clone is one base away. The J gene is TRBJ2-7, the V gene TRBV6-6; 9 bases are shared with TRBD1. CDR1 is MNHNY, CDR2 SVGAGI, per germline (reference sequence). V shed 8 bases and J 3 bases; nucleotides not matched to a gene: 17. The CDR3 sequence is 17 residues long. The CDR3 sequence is CASCPGLNRGQNYEQYF. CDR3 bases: TGTGCCAGCTGCCCTGGACTAAACAGGGGGCAGAACTACGAGCAGTACTTC.

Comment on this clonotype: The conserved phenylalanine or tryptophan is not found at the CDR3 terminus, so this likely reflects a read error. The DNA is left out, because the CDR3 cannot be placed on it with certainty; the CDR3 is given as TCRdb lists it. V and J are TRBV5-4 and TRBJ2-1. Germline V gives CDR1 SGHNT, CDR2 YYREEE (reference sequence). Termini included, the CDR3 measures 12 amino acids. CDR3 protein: CTSSWDYNEEFH.

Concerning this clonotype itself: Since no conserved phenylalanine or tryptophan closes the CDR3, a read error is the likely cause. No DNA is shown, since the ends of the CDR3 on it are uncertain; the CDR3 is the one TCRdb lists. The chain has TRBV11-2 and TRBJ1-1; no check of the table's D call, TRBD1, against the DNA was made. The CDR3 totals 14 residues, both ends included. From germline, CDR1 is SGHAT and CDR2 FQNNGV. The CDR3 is CVSSLVRGDTEPFS.

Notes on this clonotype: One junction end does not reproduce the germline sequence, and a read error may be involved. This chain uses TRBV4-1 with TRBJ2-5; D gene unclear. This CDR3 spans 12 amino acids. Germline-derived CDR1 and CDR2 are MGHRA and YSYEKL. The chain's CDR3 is CASGQDSPTQYF. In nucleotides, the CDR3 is TGCGCCAGCGGCCAAGATTCCCCAACCCAGTACTTC.

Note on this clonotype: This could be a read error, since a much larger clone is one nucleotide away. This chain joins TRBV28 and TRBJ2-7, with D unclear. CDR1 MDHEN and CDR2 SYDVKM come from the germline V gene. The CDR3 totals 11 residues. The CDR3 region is CARSNSHEQYF. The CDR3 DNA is TGTGCCCGCAGCAATTCCCACGAGCAGTACTTC.

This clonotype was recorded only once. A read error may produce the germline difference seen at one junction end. The CDR3 sequence: CPSSQGPGGETQYF. The CDR3 nucleotides read TGCCCCAGCAGCCAAGGACCTGGAGGAGAGACCCAGTACTTC. The rearrangement links TRBV4-1 to TRBJ2-5; TRBD2 is a possible D gene (5 bases). CDR3 size: 14 residues. CDR1 and CDR2 (germline): MGHRA, YSYEKL.

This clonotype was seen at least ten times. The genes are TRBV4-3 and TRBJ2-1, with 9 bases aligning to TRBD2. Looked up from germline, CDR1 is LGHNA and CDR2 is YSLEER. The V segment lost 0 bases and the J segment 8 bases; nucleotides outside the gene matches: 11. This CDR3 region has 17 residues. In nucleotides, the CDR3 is TGCGCCAGCAGCCAAGAAAGGTCTAGCGGGATCCTGTATGAGCAGTTCTTC. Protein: CASSQERSSGILYEQFF.

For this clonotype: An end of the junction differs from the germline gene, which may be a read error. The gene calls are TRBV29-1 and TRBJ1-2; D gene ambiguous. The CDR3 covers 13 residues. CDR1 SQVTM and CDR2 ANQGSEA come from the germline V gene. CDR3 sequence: CSVEGGPTHGYTF. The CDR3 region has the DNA TGCAGCGTTGAAGGGGGTCCAACGCATGGTTACACCTTC.

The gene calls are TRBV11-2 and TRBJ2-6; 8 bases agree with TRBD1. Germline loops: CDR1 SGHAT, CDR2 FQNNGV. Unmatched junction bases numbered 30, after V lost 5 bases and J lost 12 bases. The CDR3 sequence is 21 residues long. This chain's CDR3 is CASSMGGDRGISHSGSTVLTF. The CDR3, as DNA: TGTGCCAGCAGCATGGGGGGAGACAGGGGCATTTCCCACTCTGGGTCCACCGTCCTGACTTTC.

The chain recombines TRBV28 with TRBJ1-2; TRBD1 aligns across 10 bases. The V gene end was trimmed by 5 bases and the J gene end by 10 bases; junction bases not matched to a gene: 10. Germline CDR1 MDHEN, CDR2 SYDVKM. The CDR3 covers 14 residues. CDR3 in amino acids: CASSPGQGHHDYTF. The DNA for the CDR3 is TGTGCCAGCAGTCCGGGACAGGGGCACCATGACTACACCTTC.

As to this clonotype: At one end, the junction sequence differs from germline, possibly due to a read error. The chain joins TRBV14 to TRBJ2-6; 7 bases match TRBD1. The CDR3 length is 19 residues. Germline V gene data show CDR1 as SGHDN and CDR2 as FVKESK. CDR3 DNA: TGTGCCAGCAGCCCTTTTGGTCAGGGGGTTTCCTCTGGGGCCAACGTCCCGAGTTTC. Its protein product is CASSPFGQGVSSGANVPSF.

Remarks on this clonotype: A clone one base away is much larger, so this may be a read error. CDR3 protein: CASSSQGGRGSQEAQYF. CDR3 in DNA: TGTGCCAGCAGCTCCCAGGGCGGCAGAGGATCCCAAGAGGCCCAGTACTTC. The gene calls are TRBV28 and TRBJ2-5, with a possible D match to TRBD1 (5 bases). CDR1 and CDR2 from the germline V gene are MDHEN and SYDVKM. This CDR3 region has 17 residues.

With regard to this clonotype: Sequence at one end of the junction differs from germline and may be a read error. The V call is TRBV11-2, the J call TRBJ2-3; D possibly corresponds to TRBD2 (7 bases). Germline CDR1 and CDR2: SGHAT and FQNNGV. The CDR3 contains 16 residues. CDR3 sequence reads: CASSLGGATGTNTQYF. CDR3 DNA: TGCGCCAGCAGCTTAGGGGGGGCCACGGGCACAAATACACAGTATTTT.

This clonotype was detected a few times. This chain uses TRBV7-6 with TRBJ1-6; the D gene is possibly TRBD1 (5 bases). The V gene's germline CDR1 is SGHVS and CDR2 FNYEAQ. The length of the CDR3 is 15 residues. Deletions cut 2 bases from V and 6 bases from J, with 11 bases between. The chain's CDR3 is CASSLFQGSNSPLHF. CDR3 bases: TGTGCCAGCAGCTTATTTCAGGGCTCTAATTCACCCCTCCACTTT.

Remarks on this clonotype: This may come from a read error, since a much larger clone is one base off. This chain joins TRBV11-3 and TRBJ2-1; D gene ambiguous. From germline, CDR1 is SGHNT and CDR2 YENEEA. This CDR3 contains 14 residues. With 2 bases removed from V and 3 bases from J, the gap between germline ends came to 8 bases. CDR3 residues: CASSLFPGYNEQFF. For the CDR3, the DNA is TGTGCCAGCAGCTTATTTCCGGGCTACAATGAGCAGTTCTTC.

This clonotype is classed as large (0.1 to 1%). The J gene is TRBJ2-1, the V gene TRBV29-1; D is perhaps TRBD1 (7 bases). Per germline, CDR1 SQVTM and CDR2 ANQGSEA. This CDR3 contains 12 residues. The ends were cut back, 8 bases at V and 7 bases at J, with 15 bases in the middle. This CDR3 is CSLRQGGNEQFF. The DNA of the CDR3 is TGCAGCCTCCGACAGGGAGGTAATGAGCAGTTCTTC.

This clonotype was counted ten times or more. CDR3 DNA sequence: TGTGCTAGTGCCGACCAACTAGGAGTGCATACGCAGTATTTT. It is translated as CASADQLGVHTQYF. J is TRBJ2-3 and V is TRBV12-5, with D possibly being TRBD2 (5 bases). V lost 7 bases and J 7 bases, leaving 18 bases between the germline ends. Germline V CDR1 and CDR2: LGHNT, FRNRAP. CDR3 size: 14 residues. Supplemented by reference TRBV12-5 and TRBJ2-3, the full variable domain reads DARVTQTPRHKVTEMGQEVTMRCQPILGHNTVFWYRQTMMQGLELLAYFRNRAPLDDSGMPKDRFSAEMPDATLATLKIQPSEPRDSAVYFCASADQLGVHTQYFGPGTRLTVL.

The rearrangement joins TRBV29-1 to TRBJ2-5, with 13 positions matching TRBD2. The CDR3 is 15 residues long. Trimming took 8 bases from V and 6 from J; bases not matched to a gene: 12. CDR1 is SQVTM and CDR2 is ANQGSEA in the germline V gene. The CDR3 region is CSLRTSGSWAQTQYF. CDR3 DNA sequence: TGCAGCCTTCGGACTAGCGGGAGTTGGGCACAGACCCAGTACTTC.

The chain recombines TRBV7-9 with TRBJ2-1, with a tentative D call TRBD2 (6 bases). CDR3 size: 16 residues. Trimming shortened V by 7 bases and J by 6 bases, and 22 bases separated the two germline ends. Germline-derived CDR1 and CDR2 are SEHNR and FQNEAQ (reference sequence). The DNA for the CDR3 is TGTGCCAGCACCCCAGATGGGGGGATTAAAGGCAATGAGCAGTTCTTC. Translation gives CASTPDGGIKGNEQFF.

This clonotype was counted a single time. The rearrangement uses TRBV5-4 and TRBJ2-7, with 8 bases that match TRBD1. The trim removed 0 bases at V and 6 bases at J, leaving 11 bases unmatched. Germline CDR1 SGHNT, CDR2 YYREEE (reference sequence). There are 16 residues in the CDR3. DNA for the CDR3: TGTGCCAGCAGCTTGGCCCCAGGACAGGGCATATGCGAGCAGTACTTC. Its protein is CASSLAPGQGICEQYF.

CDR3 sequence (DNA): TGTGTCCTCAGCGCCGGTTACCAGCAGTACTTC. This gives the protein CVLSAGYQQYF. This chain links TRBV6-2 or TRBV6-3 with TRBJ2-7; D gene unclear. Germline assignment: CDR1 MNHEY and CDR2 SVGEGT. The CDR3 covers 11 residues.

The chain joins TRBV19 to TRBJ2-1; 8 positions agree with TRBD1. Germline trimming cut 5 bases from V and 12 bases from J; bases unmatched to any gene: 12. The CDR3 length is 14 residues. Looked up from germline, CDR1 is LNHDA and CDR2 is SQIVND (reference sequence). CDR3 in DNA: TGTGCCAGTAGTTCCGGACAGGGTGGTCATGGGCAGTTCTTC. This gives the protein CASSSGQGGHGQFF.